The source of this TCR beta chain is a study of blood T cell repertoires in COVID-19. About the study: COVID-19 samples from acute and convalescent phases originated in the United States, Italy and Spain.

This clone showed up just once. The germline CDR1 and CDR2 sequences are MNHEY and SMNVEV (reference sequence). The CDR3 sequence is 15 residues long. With V trimmed by 1 base and J by 3 bases, 3 bases remained unmatched. In the authors' methods: Nucleated cell number was recorded as an estimate derived from reference gene primer amplification. Assay used: immunoSEQ multiplex PCR; TCRdb lists only in-frame clones, some missing. That table gives V, J and clone size, and the DNA gave D and trimming. Here the sample spans over 250,000 clones, over 70% being singletons. Sequencing used peripheral blood. The chain combines TRBV27 with TRBJ2-7; TRBD1 matches at 10 bases. The sequence came from a woman aged 40-49 years who had recovered from COVID-19. The chain's CDR3 is CASSLWTGGLYEQYF. Written as DNA, the CDR3 is TGTGCCAGCAGTTTATGGACAGGGGGGCTCTACGAGCAGTACTTC.